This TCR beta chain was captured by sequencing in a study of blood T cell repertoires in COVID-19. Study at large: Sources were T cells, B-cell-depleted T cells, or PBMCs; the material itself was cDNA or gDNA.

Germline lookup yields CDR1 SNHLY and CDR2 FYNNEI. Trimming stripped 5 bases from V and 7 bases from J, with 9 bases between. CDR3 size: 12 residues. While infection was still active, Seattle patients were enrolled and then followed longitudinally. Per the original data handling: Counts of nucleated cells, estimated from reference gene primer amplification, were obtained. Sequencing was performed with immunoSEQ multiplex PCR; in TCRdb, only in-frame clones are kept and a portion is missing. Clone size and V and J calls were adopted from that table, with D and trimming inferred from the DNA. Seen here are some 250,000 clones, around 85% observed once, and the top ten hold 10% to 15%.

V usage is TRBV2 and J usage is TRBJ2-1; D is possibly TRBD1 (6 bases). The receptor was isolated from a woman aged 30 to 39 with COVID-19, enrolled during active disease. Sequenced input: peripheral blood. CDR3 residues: CASSIQGNEQFF. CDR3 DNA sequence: TGTGCCAGCAGTATACAGGGTAATGAGCAGTTCTTC.